This T cell receptor (beta chain) was captured by sequencing in a study of OX40 agonist ivuxolimab in advanced cancers. Study background: Patients were treated with intravenous ivuxolimab, dosed at 0.01 to 10 mg/kg and infused every 2 weeks. Study-wide results and caveats: Average numbers of expanded clones were greater in CD8+ T cells than in CD4+. It was not determined which antigens were specifically recognized by the peripheral T cells that had undergone clonal expansion.

Details on this clone: Antigen specificity is unknown.

The data were produced by immunoSEQ multiplex PCR, yet TCRdb's version contains in-frame clones alone and is incomplete. The sample lists some 86,000 clones; around 90% were seen once. Germline-derived CDR1 and CDR2 are MNHNS and SASEGT. The length of the CDR3 is 14 residues. The V gene lost 7 bases and the J gene lost 2 bases, with 12 bases spanning the gap. V is TRBV6-1 and J is TRBJ1-5; no clear D. The receptor was isolated from an adult with an advanced solid tumor such as melanoma, head and neck, liver or kidney cancer. The sequences come from CD4+ or CD8+ T cells sorted from blood, collected in a trial of the OX40 agonist ivuxolimab. The CDR3 nucleotides are TGTGCCAGCATGGGCGGCACTGGCAATCAGCCCCAGCATTTT. Translated, it gives CASMGGTGNQPQHF.